A selection of T cell receptor beta chains follows, all from one sample in a study of T cells in Graves' hyperthyroidism and ophthalmopathy. Each CDR3 protein is one row after TCRdb ran MiXCR on the multiplex PCR reads. This table holds 200,000 to 250,000 distinct CDR3 sequences, approximately 24% found once. The sequencing sample was made of blood. All receptors derive from a woman aged 40 to 50 with Graves' ophthalmopathy. CDR3s include the opening cysteine and the closing phenylalanine or tryptophan. The order of the fields is J gene, V gene, clone size, D gene, CDR3 DNA, CDR3 protein. The D gene is left open where the match is weak. Size is omitted from some rows. Given values are once, few, many or a class for expanded clones.

TRBJ2-5	TRBV6-5	-	TRBD1	TGTGCCAGCAGTTTCGGGACAGGGGGTATCGAGACCCAGTACTTC	CASSFGTGGIETQYF
TRBJ2-2	TRBV2	many	-	TGTGCCAGCAGAGCTAGAGAAACCGGGGAGCTGTTTTTT	CASRARETGELFF
TRBJ2-2	TRBV19	-	TRBD2	TGTGCCAGTGGGGCTAGCGGGATGCACACCGGGGAGCTGTTTTTT	CASGASGMHTGELFF
TRBJ1-2	TRBV7-9	-	-	TGTGCCAGCAGCTGGGCAGGGAGGGATGGTGGCTACACCTTC	CASSWAGRDGGYTF
TRBJ2-7	TRBV9	many	TRBD2	TGTGCCAGCAGCGTAGACGGTAGCGGGAGCTACCTCCCCTACGAGCAGTACTTC	CASSVDGSGSYLPYEQYF
TRBJ1-1	TRBV18	-	TRBD1	TGTGCCAGCTCACCGGTAGGGGGCATGAACACTGAAGCTTTCTTT	CASSPVGGMNTEAFF
TRBJ2-7	TRBV28	-	-	TGTGCCAGCACGGTGGGGGGCGAGCAGTACTTC	CASTVGGEQYF
TRBJ2-2	TRBV10-2	-	-	TGCGCCAGCAGTACCTCGACGGGAGTACGGGGGGAGCTGTTTTTT	CASSTSTGVRGELFF
TRBJ1-1	TRBV28	many	-	TGTGCCAGCAGTTTCGGGAAATCGAACACTGAAGCTTTCTTT	CASSFGKSNTEAFF
TRBJ2-7	TRBV2	many	TRBD2	TGTGCCAGCACTTCCTCCGGGGGAGGGGAGCAGTACTTC	CASTSSGGGEQYF
TRBJ2-7	TRBV12-3/TRBV12-4	many	-	TGTGCCAGCAGTTCCCAGGGGACTGGTTACGAGCAGTACTTC	CASSSQGTGYEQYF
TRBJ1-1	TRBV11-1	many	TRBD1	TGTGCCAGCAGCTCCGACGTACAGGGGTTGAACACTGAAGCTTTCTTT	CASSSDVQGLNTEAFF
TRBJ2-5	TRBV28	once	-	TGTGCCAGCCACTGGGAGACCCAGTACTTC	CASHWETQYF
TRBJ2-2	TRBV20-1	-	-	TGCAGTGCCCACGAGGGGTTCGGGGAGCTGTTTTTT	CSAHEGFGELFF
TRBJ2-7	TRBV29-1	many	-	TGCAGCGTTGAAGATCCCGACAGTTCCTACGAGCAGTACTTC	CSVEDPDSSYEQYF
TRBJ2-5	TRBV20-1	many	TRBD1	TGCAGTGCTAGAGACATAACGAAAGGGGGCTACCAAGAGACCCAGTACTTC	CSARDITKGGYQETQYF
TRBJ2-7	TRBV16	many	-	TGTGCCAGCAGCCAATCAGCGAGGTCGGGTGAGCAGTACTTC	CASSQSARSGEQYF
TRBJ2-7	TRBV5-1	many	TRBD1	TGCGCCAGCAGCTTCTCCGGGACAGGGGTTTACGAGCAGTACTTC	CASSFSGTGVYEQYF
TRBJ2-2	TRBV28	many	-	TGTGCCAGCAGCCTACTTCTAACCGGGGAGCTGTTTTTT	CASSLLLTGELFF
TRBJ2-7	TRBV2	many	TRBD1	TGTGCCAGCAGTGACAGGGGGCTCGAGCAGTACTTC	CASSDRGLEQYF
TRBJ2-5	TRBV6-5	many	-	TGTGCCAGCAGTTACACCCTTGAGACCCAGTACTTC	CASSYTLETQYF
TRBJ2-2	TRBV10-3	few	TRBD2	TGTGCCATCACGGAAGTAGCGGGAGGCTCCGGGGAGCTGTTTTTT	CAITEVAGGSGELFF
TRBJ2-2	TRBV4-2	few	TRBD2	TGTGCCAGCAGCCGACTAGCGGGAGAAAGCACCGGGGAGCTGTTTTTT	CASSRLAGESTGELFF
TRBJ1-5	TRBV6-5	many	-	TGTGCCAGCAGTTTTTGGGGCTCTGGCAATCAGCCCCAGCATTTT	CASSFWGSGNQPQHF
TRBJ2-7	TRBV2	-	-	TGTGCCAGCAGGGCGAATTCCTACGAGCAGTACTTC	CASRANSYEQYF
TRBJ2-2	TRBV3-1	many	-	TGTGCCAGCAGCCAAGATAGGGGCGCGGACACCGGGGAGCTGTTTTTT	CASSQDRGADTGELFF
TRBJ1-4	TRBV6-5	-	-	TGTGCCAGCAGTTACAGGGGTGGGGAAAAACTGTTTTTT	CASSYRGGEKLFF
TRBJ1-2	TRBV10-3	many	-	TGTGCCATCAGGATTATAGGGGTCGGCTACACCTTC	CAIRIIGVGYTF
TRBJ2-6	TRBV28	many	-	TGTGCCATCGGGGGTGGACTTGCCGGGGCCAACGTCCTGACTTTC	CAIGGGLAGANVLTF
TRBJ1-1	TRBV12-3/TRBV12-4	-	-	TGTGCCAGCACCATCAACGACTACACTGAAGCTTTCTTT	CASTINDYTEAFF
TRBJ2-7	TRBV28	-	-	TGTGCCAGCAGTTTCCGGGGGTGGGAGCAGTACTTC	CASSFRGWEQYF
TRBJ2-7	TRBV27	many	-	TGTGCCAGCAGTTCAGCGGGCCGGGAGCAGTACTTC	CASSSAGREQYF
TRBJ2-7	TRBV28	many	-	TGTGCCAGCAGCTCCGCCTACGAGCAGTACTTC	CASSSAYEQYF
TRBJ1-1	TRBV19	-	TRBD1	TGTGCCAGTTGCCGACAGGGTAGGGCTGAAGCTTTCTTT	CASCRQGRAEAFF
TRBJ2-7	TRBV3-1	-	-	TGTGCCAGCAGCCAACCCCCGGGCTCTGGCGAGCAGTACTTC	CASSQPPGSGEQYF
TRBJ2-7	TRBV4-2	many	-	TGTGCCAGCAGCCAACAGACCAGCGGTTCCTACGAGCAGTACTTC	CASSQQTSGSYEQYF
TRBJ1-5	TRBV28	many	TRBD1	TGTGCCAGCAGTTTAGGGACAGTTGGTATTAGCAATCAGCCCCAGCATTTT	CASSLGTVGISNQPQHF
TRBJ2-5	TRBV12-3/TRBV12-4	-	TRBD2	TGTGCCAGCAGTTACCAGGGACTAGCTCTAGAGACCCAGTACTTC	CASSYQGLALETQYF
TRBJ2-7	TRBV20-1	-	-	TGCAGTGCTAGAGATCTTGGGCAAGAGCAGTACTTC	CSARDLGQEQYF
TRBJ1-2	TRBV6-5	many	-	TGTGCCAGCAGTCGGGGTCCCGGAGGTCACTACACCTTC	CASSRGPGGHYTF
TRBJ1-3	TRBV6-1	many	TRBD1	TGTGCCAGCCGGACAGGGGGAGGAAACACCATATATTTT	CASRTGGGNTIYF
TRBJ2-7	TRBV9	many	-	TGTGCCAGCAGCGTAGGGCCAGGGGGGGAGCAGTACTTC	CASSVGPGGEQYF
TRBJ2-2	TRBV12-3/TRBV12-4	many	-	TGTGCGATCGGTGTGGGACACCACACCGGGGAGCTGTTTTTT	CAIGVGHHTGELFF